The T cell receptor beta chain under discussion was sequenced for a study of cytomegalovirus exposure and HLA in healthy donors. Trimming pared 10 bases from V and 8 bases from J, leaving 17 bases between. CDR3 length: 12 amino acids. CDR1 MGHDK and CDR2 SYGVNS come from the germline V gene. Amplification used 60 Vbeta primers and 13 Jbeta primers. Clones were read by immunoSEQ multiplex PCR, and TCRdb kept only the in-frame ones, dropping some. Of roughly 80,000 clones in the sample, roughly two thirds were seen once. Specimen: PBMCs. This sequence joins TRBV25-1 and TRBJ1-2; weak D call: TRBD1 (5 bases). The TCR was taken from a woman aged 45 to 65 in good health and CMV-seropositive. CDR3 sequence: CATAGGHGGYTF. CDR3 in DNA: TGTGCCACCGCCGGTGGACATGGCGGCTACACCTTC.